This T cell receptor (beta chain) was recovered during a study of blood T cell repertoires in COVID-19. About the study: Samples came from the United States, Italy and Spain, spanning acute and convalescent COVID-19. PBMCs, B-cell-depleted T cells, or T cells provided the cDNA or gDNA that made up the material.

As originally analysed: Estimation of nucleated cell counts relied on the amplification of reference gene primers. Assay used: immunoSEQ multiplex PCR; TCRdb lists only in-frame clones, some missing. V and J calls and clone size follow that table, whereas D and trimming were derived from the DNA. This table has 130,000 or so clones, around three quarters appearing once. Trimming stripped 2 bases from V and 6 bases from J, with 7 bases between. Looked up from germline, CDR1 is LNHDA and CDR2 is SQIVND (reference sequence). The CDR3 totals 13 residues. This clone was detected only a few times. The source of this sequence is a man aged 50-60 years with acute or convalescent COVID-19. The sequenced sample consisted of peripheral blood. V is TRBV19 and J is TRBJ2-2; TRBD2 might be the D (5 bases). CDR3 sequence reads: CASSIRGPGELFF. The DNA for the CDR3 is TGTGCCAGTAGTATAAGAGGGCCCGGGGAGCTGTTTTTT. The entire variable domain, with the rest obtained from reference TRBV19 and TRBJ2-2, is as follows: DGGITQSPKYLFRKEGQNVTLSCEQNLNHDAMYWYRQDPGQGLRLIYYSQIVNDFQKGDIAEGYSVSREKKESFPLTVTSAQKNPTAFYLCASSIRGPGELFFGEGSRLTVL.